A single T cell receptor (beta chain) is shown here with its context. Its antigen is not identified. The source of the sample is a study of monozygotic twins with inflammatory bowel disease. Overall study results and limits: With inverse Simpson as the measure, TCRbeta diversity was lower in IBD patients than in healthy co-twins.

Looked up from germline, CDR1 is DFQATT and CDR2 is SNEGSKA (reference sequence). The CDR3 consists of 17 residues. Around 4,000 ng of total RNA went into each TCR library. With the 5' RACE reads reprocessed, TCRdb shows one record per CDR3 protein and no DNA. The ten most abundant clones cover just over 2.5% of a sample with about 380,000 distinct CDR3 sequences. This TCR came from a human donor with ulcerative colitis or Crohn's disease, or a healthy co-twin of an affected twin (not recorded which). Material for sequencing was blood. The chain employs TRBV20-1 and TRBJ2-3; TCRdb's D gene call, TRBD1, goes unchecked for lack of DNA. The chain's CDR3 is CSAREGLGRGGPDTQYF.